This is a list of T cell receptor beta chains from one sample in a study of T cell repertoires in cytomegalovirus infection. No antigen has been assigned to these receptors. TCRdb called the reads again in MiXCR, with one record for every CDR3 protein. The repertoire includes approximately 770,000 distinct CDR3 sequences, around 29% of them detected once, and less than 15% sits in the top ten. The sample consisted of cultured CD8+ T cells from PBMCs, taken from culture after CMV antigen stimulation. All receptors derive from a human donor in good health (CMV status not recorded). Some clones in this sample may be carry-over from other donors' samples. The CDR3 runs from the conserved cysteine through the conserved F or W. A D gene is named only where the DNA matches it firmly. Clone sizes are given selectively: once, few, many, or a class where the clone is expanded.

NA TRBJ1-2 NA TRBV20-1 TGCAGTGCTTCCGGGACGGTCTATGGCTACACCTTC CSASGTVYGYTF
NA TRBJ1-5 many TRBV12-5 TGTGCTAGTGGTTTGGTCATAAGGTCCACCAGGGACGATCAGCCCCAGCATTTT CASGLVIRSTRDDQPQHF
TRBD1 TRBJ2-1 few TRBV6-1 TGTGCCAGCAGTCGGGACAGGGGTCTATACAATGAGCAGTTCTTC CASSRDRGLYNEQFF
NA TRBJ2-7 many TRBV7-9 TGTGCCAGCAGCTTAGGCTCTAACGAGCAGTACTTC CASSLGSNEQYF
NA TRBJ2-1 few TRBV6-6 TGTGCCAGCAGTTCATCCAACCCCGGGCAGGTTAGTTACAATGAGCAGTTCTTC CASSSSNPGQVSYNEQFF
TRBD1 TRBJ1-6 NA TRBV9 TGTGCCAGCAGCGCCCGGGACAGAACTTATTCACCCCTCCACTTT CASSARDRTYSPLHF
NA TRBJ1-1 few TRBV27 TGTGCCAGCAGTTTATACAGCACGAACACTGAAGCTTTCTTT CASSLYSTNTEAFF
TRBD2 TRBJ2-3 NA TRBV7-8 TGTGCCAGCTTGGGAGGGATCACAGATACGCAGTATTTT CASLGGITDTQYF
NA TRBJ1-2 NA TRBV24-1 TGTGCCACCAGTGATTCGGAGAACTATGGCTACACCTTC CATSDSENYGYTF
NA TRBJ2-7 NA TRBV4-1 TGCGCCAGCAGCCAAGATTGGGACGGCAGCTCCTACGAGCAGTACTTC CASSQDWDGSSYEQYF
TRBD2 TRBJ2-5 few TRBV7-9 TGTGCCAGCAGCTTAGTAGTAGCGGGGACTCAAGAGACCCAGTACTTC CASSLVVAGTQETQYF